The entry that follows covers one TCR beta chain sequence. The antigen is unknown. This specimen belongs to a study of T cell responses to AZD1222 COVID-19 vaccine. Study-level results: White British donors predominated, females outnumbered males, and clonal diversity was possibly underestimated. Samples come after the peak T cell response, not at day 14. Two AZD1222 administrations were followed by greater Spike-specific TCR breadth and depth.

The protocol was immunoSEQ multiplex PCR, while the TCRdb copy is restricted to in-frame clones and leaves out a portion. The sample has under 200,000 clones, around nine tenths seen once. This receptor was identified in an adult who received the MenACWY meningococcal vaccine as a control. The sample here was peripheral blood, taken 28 days after the second dose of the MenACWY control vaccine.

The CDR3 sequence: CASRTGGLSGNTIYF. CDR3 bases: TGTGCCAGCAGAACAGGGGGCCTCTCTGGAAACACCATATATTTT. The chain employs TRBV6-5 and TRBJ1-3; 9 bases fit TRBD1. Germline CDR1 is MNHEY and CDR2 is SVGAGI. Losses at the gene ends were 6 bases for V and 0 bases for J; bases not matched to a gene: 3. The CDR3 runs 15 residues.